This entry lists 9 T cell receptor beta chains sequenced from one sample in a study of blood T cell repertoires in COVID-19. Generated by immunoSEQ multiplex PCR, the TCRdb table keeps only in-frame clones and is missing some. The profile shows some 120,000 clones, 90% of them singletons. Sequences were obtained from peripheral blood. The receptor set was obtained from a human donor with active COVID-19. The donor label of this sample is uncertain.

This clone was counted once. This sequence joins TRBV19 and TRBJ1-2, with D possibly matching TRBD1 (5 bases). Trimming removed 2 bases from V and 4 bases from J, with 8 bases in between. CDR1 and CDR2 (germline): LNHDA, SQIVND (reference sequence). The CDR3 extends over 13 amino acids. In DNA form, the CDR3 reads TGTGCCAGTAGTATACAGGGATTCTATGGCTACACCTTC. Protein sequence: CASSIQGFYGYTF.

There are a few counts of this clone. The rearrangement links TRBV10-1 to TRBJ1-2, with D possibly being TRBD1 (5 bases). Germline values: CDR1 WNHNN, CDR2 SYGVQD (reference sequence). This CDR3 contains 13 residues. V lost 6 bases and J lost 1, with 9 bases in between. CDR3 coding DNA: TGCGCCAGCAGCGCGCAGGGTAACTATGGCTACACCTTC. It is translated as CASSAQGNYGYTF.

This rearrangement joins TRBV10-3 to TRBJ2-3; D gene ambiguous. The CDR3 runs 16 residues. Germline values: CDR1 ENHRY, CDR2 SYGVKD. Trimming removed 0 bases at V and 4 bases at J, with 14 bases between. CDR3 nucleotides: TGTGCCATCAGTGAGTCTGGAGTAACGGAATCAGATACGCAGTATTTT. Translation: CAISESGVTESDTQYF.

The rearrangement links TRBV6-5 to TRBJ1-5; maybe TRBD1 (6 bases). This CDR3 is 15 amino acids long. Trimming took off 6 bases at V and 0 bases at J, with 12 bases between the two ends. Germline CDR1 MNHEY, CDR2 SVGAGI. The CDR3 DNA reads TGTGCCAGCAGGACACAGGGCTTTAGCAATCAGCCCCAGCATTTT. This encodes CASRTQGFSNQPQHF.

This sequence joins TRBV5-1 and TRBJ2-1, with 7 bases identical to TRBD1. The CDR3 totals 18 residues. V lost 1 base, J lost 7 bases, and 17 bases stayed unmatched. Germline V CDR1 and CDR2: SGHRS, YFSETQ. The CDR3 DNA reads TGCGCCAGCAGCTTGAGTACACAGGGGACCACGGCCGAAAATGAGCAGTTCTTC. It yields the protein CASSLSTQGTTAENEQFF. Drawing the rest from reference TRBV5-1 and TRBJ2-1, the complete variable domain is KAGVTQTPRYLIKTRGQQVTLSCSPISGHRSVSWYQQTPGQGLQFLFEYFSETQRNKGNFPGRFSGRQFSNSRSEMNVSTLELGDSALYLCASSLSTQGTTAENEQFFGPGTRLTVL.

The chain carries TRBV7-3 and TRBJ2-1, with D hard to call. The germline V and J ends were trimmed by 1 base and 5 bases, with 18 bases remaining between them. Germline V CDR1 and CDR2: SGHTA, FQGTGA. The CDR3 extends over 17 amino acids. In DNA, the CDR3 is TGTGCCAGCAGCTTAATTCGCAGAGTAGCAGTAGACAATGAGCAGTTCTTC. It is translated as CASSLIRRVAVDNEQFF.

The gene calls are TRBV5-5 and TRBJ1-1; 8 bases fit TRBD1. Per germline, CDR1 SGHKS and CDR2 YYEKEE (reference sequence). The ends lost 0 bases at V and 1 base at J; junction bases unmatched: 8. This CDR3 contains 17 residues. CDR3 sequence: CASSLVGTGGRNTEAFF. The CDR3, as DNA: TGTGCCAGCAGCTTGGTTGGTACAGGGGGTAGGAACACTGAAGCTTTCTTT.

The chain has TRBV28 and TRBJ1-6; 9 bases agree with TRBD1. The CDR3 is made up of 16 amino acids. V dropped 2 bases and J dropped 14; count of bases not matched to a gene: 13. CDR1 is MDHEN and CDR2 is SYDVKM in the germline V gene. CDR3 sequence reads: CASSLEGTGQLRALHF. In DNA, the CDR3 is TGTGCCAGCAGTTTAGAAGGGACAGGGCAACTACGGGCCCTCCACTTT.

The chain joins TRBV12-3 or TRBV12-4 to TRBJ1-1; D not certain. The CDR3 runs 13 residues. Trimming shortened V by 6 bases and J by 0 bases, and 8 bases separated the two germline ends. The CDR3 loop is CASRNSMNTEAFF. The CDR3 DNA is TGTGCCAGCAGGAATAGTATGAACACTGAAGCTTTCTTT.